This TCR beta chain was obtained from a study of OX40 agonist ivuxolimab in advanced cancers. Here immunoSEQ multiplex PCR was the method, and the copy in TCRdb shows in-frame clones only, minus some. The profile shows about 110,000 clones, 89% of them singletons. In this sample, this clone turned up once. The sample in question was CD4+ or CD8+ T cells sorted from blood, obtained in a trial of the OX40 agonist ivuxolimab. The TCR comes from an adult with an advanced solid tumor such as melanoma, head and neck, liver or kidney cancer.

The CDR3 nucleotides read TGTGCCAGCAGCCAAGAGGGTACGAAAACCTACGAGCAGTACTTC. This encodes CASSQEGTKTYEQYF. The chain uses TRBV4-2 and TRBJ2-7; D is ambiguous. V was trimmed by 0 bases and J by 2 bases, leaving 11 bases between them. The length of the CDR3 is 15 residues. Germline V gives CDR1 LGHNA, CDR2 YNFKEQ.